A single sample gave rise to the 30 T cell receptor beta chains below, sequenced in a study of T cell responses to AZD1222 COVID-19 vaccine. Generated by immunoSEQ multiplex PCR, the TCRdb table keeps only in-frame clones and is missing some. The repertoire consists of about 120,000 clones, with around 87% occurring once and the leading ten covering 10%. Sequencing was performed on peripheral blood, taken on day 0 of AZD1222 vaccination. The receptors were gathered from an adult in good health.

The rearrangement links TRBV6-5 to TRBJ1-2, with D unresolved. CDR3 length: 15 residues. The germline gives CDR1 MNHEY, CDR2 SVGAGI. Trimming removed 6 bases from V and 7 bases from J, with 21 bases in between. The CDR3, as DNA: TGTGCCAGCAGGAGGGAGGCCCGGAGACTCTCTGGCTACACCTTC. Translating it yields CASRREARRLSGYTF.

The chain is built from TRBV18 and TRBJ2-7; D is ambiguous. The CDR3 totals 15 residues. From germline, CDR1 is KGHSH and CDR2 LQKENI. Trimming cost V 6 bases and J 6 bases, with 21 bases left between them. In DNA form, the CDR3 reads TGTGCCAGCTCTCCCCCTTTTCCAAGGGCGTTCGAGCAGTACTTC. It is translated as CASSPPFPRAFEQYF.

A word on this clone: Sequence at one end of the junction differs from germline and may be a read error. J is TRBJ1-1 and V is TRBV7-7; D remains ambiguous. Germline-derived CDR1 and CDR2 are SSHAT and FNYEAQ (reference sequence). The CDR3 totals 13 residues. CDR3 sequence: CASSLDKNTEAFF. The CDR3 nucleotides are TGTGCTAGCAGCTTAGACAAGAACACTGAAGCTTTCTTT. The full variable domain, in which reference TRBV7-7 and TRBJ1-1 provide the parts outside the CDR3, is GAGVSQSPRYKVTKRGQDVTLRCDPISSHATLYWYQQALGQGPEFLTYFNYEAQPDKSGLPSDRFSAERPEGSISTLTIQRTEQRDSAMYRCASSLDKNTEAFFGQGTRLTVV.

The chain links TRBV14 to TRBJ2-1, with D possibly matching TRBD2 (7 bases). The CDR3 covers 13 residues. Germline V lookup: CDR1 SGHDN, CDR2 FVKESK. Trimming removed 1 base at V and 13 bases at J, with 14 bases between. The CDR3 sequence: CASSQVGGELQFF. CDR3 nucleotide sequence: TGTGCCAGCAGCCAAGTAGGGGGGGAACTCCAGTTCTTC.

CDR3 sequence: CASSWGGMNIQYF. The CDR3 bases are TGTGCCAGCAGTTGGGGCGGGATGAACATTCAGTACTTC. This chain links TRBV28 with TRBJ2-4; D is perhaps TRBD2 (6 bases). Between the trimmed V and J ends, which lost 4 bases and 7 bases, there was a span of 11 bases. The CDR3 spans 13 residues. Germline V CDR1 and CDR2: MDHEN, SYDVKM.

V gene TRBV2 combines with J gene TRBJ2-7; D may match TRBD1 or TRBD2 (6 bases each). The CDR3 has 13 amino acids. Trimming took off 6 bases at V and 5 bases at J, with 14 bases between the two ends. Germline lookup yields CDR1 SNHLY and CDR2 FYNNEI. The chain's CDR3 is CASSTVGGHEQYF. The CDR3 DNA sequence: TGTGCCAGCAGCACCGTAGGGGGGCACGAGCAGTACTTC.

The V gene is TRBV6-1, the J gene TRBJ1-5, with D unclear. V lost 0 bases and J lost 5, with 5 bases in between. CDR1 MNHNS and CDR2 SASEGT come from the germline V gene. The CDR3 has 13 amino acids. The CDR3 is CASSEARYQPQHF. For the CDR3, the DNA is TGTGCCAGCAGTGAAGCCAGATATCAGCCCCAGCATTTT.

This clone appeared once. The CDR3, as DNA: TGTGCCTCGAATCAAGTCAGGGGCAAAGGTGAAGCTTTCTTT. Amino acids: CASNQVRGKGEAFF. This chain links TRBV27 with TRBJ1-1; maybe TRBD1 (6 bases). The CDR3 is made up of 14 amino acids. The germline V and J ends were trimmed by 11 bases and 7 bases, with 23 bases remaining between them. Germline lookup yields CDR1 MNHEY and CDR2 SMNVEV (reference sequence).

The rearrangement links TRBV6-5 to TRBJ2-5; D is possibly TRBD2 (5 bases). The germline CDR1 and CDR2 sequences are MNHEY and SVGAGI. V lost 2 bases, J lost 4 bases, and 8 bases lay in between. The CDR3 is made up of 13 amino acids. The CDR3 nucleotides read TGTGCCAGCAGTTACCTGGGGAGAGAGACCCAGTACTTC. Its translation: CASSYLGRETQYF.

This clone was detected only once. Here the CDR3 reads CASSSGGQSYNEQFF. The DNA of the CDR3 is TGCGCCAGCAGCTCCGGAGGCCAGTCCTACAATGAGCAGTTCTTC. The rearrangement links TRBV5-1 to TRBJ2-1; TRBD2 is a possible D gene (5 bases). The V end was cut by 3 bases, the J end by 1 base, with 11 bases between. The CDR3 is 15 residues long. Per germline, CDR1 SGHRS and CDR2 YFSETQ. Combining the CDR3 with reference TRBV5-1 and TRBJ2-1 gives the whole variable domain KAGVTQTPRYLIKTRGQQVTLSCSPISGHRSVSWYQQTPGQGLQFLFEYFSETQRNKGNFPGRFSGRQFSNSRSEMNVSTLELGDSALYLCASSSGGQSYNEQFFGPGTRLTVL.

The V and J genes are TRBV12-3 or TRBV12-4 and TRBJ1-1; the D gene is possibly TRBD1 (5 bases). Trimming shortened V by 6 bases and J by 5 bases, and 10 bases separated the two germline ends. The CDR3 extends over 12 amino acids. CDR3 loop: CASSLRQTEAFF. For the CDR3, the DNA is TGTGCCAGCAGCCTCAGACAGACTGAAGCTTTCTTT.

The chain joins TRBV2 to TRBJ2-1; 8 bases fit TRBD1. Germline V gene sequence: CDR1 SNHLY, CDR2 FYNNEI. V trimming: 3 bases; J trimming: 0 bases; junction bases outside the gene matches: 7. The CDR3 is made up of 17 amino acids. CDR3 nucleotides: TGTGCCAGCAGTGACCCGGGACAGGTCAGCTCCTACAATGAGCAGTTCTTC. This translates into CASSDPGQVSSYNEQFF.

V gene TRBV7-6 combines with J gene TRBJ2-7; D unresolved. CDR1 and CDR2 (germline): SGHVS, FNYEAQ. The CDR3 covers 15 residues. With 1 base removed from V and 2 bases from J, the gap between germline ends came to 12 bases. The CDR3 sequence is CASSLVAEITYEQYF. Here the CDR3 DNA reads TGTGCCAGCAGCTTAGTTGCGGAAATAACCTACGAGCAGTACTTC. Filled out from reference TRBV7-6 and TRBJ2-7, the complete variable domain reads GAGVSQSPRYKVTKRGQDVALRCDPISGHVSLYWYRQALGQGPEFLTYFNYEAQQDKSGLPNDRFSAERPEGSISTLTIQRTEQRDSAMYRCASSLVAEITYEQYFGPGTRLTVT.

The rearrangement links TRBV10-3 to TRBJ2-2; 13 nucleotides align to TRBD2. CDR1 and CDR2 from the germline V gene are ENHRY and SYGVKD. The CDR3 totals 15 residues. Germline trimming cut 8 bases from V and 6 bases from J; bases unmatched to any gene: 6. The CDR3 DNA sequence: TGTGCCATCGGCACTAGCGGGAGGGTCGCCGGGGAGCTGTTTTTT. Its translation: CAIGTSGRVAGELFF.

The CDR3 bases are TGCGCCAGCAGCTTGGAAGCTGGGTCTAACTATGGCTACACCTTC. Its translation is CASSLEAGSNYGYTF. The V gene is TRBV5-1, the J gene TRBJ1-2, with D uncertain. Per the germline V gene, CDR1 is SGHRS and CDR2 is YFSETQ. Trimming pared 0 bases from V and 0 bases from J, leaving 9 bases between. This CDR3 has 15 residues.

The chain carries TRBV7-9 and TRBJ2-7, with D possibly being TRBD2 (5 bases). The CDR3 runs 11 residues. CDR1 and CDR2 from the germline V gene are SEHNR and FQNEAQ (reference sequence). V lost 6 bases, J lost 3 bases, and 6 bases lay in between. The CDR3 is CASSRDYEQYF. The CDR3 coding sequence is TGTGCCAGCAGTCGGGACTACGAGCAGTACTTC.

This clone was seen more than once but under ten times. The chain employs TRBV7-2 and TRBJ1-5, with 8 positions matching TRBD1. This CDR3 is 14 amino acids long. The trim removed 2 bases at V and 13 bases at J, leaving 10 bases unmatched. Germline-derived CDR1 and CDR2 are SGHTA and FQGNSA. CDR3: CASSLKAGGASQHF. CDR3 coding DNA: TGTGCCAGCAGCTTAAAGGCAGGGGGCGCGTCTCAGCATTTT.

The genes are TRBV28 and TRBJ2-1, with 11 bases identical to TRBD1. V was clipped by 5 bases and J by 7 bases; unmatched bases: 13. The CDR3 has 17 amino acids. CDR1 MDHEN and CDR2 SYDVKM come from the germline V gene. For the CDR3, the DNA is TGTGCCAGCAGTGAACCTTTAAGGACAGGGGGCGCGAATGAGCAGTTCTTC. Encoded protein: CASSEPLRTGGANEQFF.

This chain uses TRBV5-5 with TRBJ2-7, with 12 nucleotides matching TRBD2. The CDR3 runs 17 residues. The V gene end was trimmed by 0 bases and the J gene end by 4 bases; junction bases not matched to a gene: 8. From germline, CDR1 is SGHKS and CDR2 YYEKEE (reference sequence). The CDR3 here is CASSLVPPGLAGYEQYF. The CDR3, as DNA: TGTGCCAGCAGCTTGGTCCCTCCGGGACTAGCGGGTTACGAGCAGTACTTC.

CDR3 sequence reads: CASSQELAGDGELFF. As DNA, the CDR3 is TGCGCCAGCAGCCAGGAATTAGCGGGCGACGGGGAGCTGTTTTTT. The V gene is TRBV4-3, the J gene TRBJ2-2, with 7 bases identical to TRBD2. Germline CDR1 is LGHNA and CDR2 is YSLEER. The CDR3 spans 15 residues. Germline trimming cut 3 bases from V and 7 bases from J; bases unmatched to any gene: 8.

This clone was observed a single time. V usage is TRBV6-2 or TRBV6-3 and J usage is TRBJ1-6; D is perhaps TRBD1 (6 bases). With 2 bases removed from V and 9 bases from J, the gap between germline ends came to 11 bases. Germline CDR1 and CDR2: MNHEY and SVGEGT. The CDR3 is 14 residues long. In DNA form, the CDR3 reads TGTGCCAGCAGTTACCCCACAGGGACTTCACCCCTCCACTTT. Residues: CASSYPTGTSPLHF.

The DNA of the CDR3 is TGCGCCAGCAGCCAAGGGACAGGGGGTTTGAACATTCAGTACTTC. Its translation is CASSQGTGGLNIQYF. This chain links TRBV4-3 with TRBJ2-4, with TRBD1 matching 10 bases. In germline, CDR1 is LGHNA, CDR2 YSLEER. CDR3 length equals 15 residues. V was clipped by 1 base and J by 7 bases; unmatched bases: 4.

V gene TRBV5-8 combines with J gene TRBJ1-5; 10 bases line up with TRBD1. The V gene's germline CDR1 is SGHTS and CDR2 YDEGEE. The junction had 7 bases not matched to a gene; V was cut back by 4 bases and J by 3 bases. CDR3 length: 16 residues. In nucleotides, the CDR3 is TGTGCCAGCAGCCCTGGGACAGGGGTAATCAATCAGCCCCAGCATTTT. It translates to CASSPGTGVINQPQHF.

This clone is judged medium-sized. The gene calls are TRBV4-2 and TRBJ2-2; no reliable D call. The CDR3 spans 13 residues. With 0 bases removed from V and 9 bases from J, the gap between germline ends came to 8 bases. Germline V gene lookup returns CDR1 LGHNA and CDR2 YNFKEQ. In nucleotides, the CDR3 is TGTGCCAGCAGCCAAGATAAAAGACGGGAGCTGTTTTTT. This gives the protein CASSQDKRRELFF.

This chain links TRBV19 with TRBJ1-5; 7 bases map to TRBD1. The CDR3 length is 15 residues. Germline V gene sequence: CDR1 LNHDA, CDR2 SQIVND (reference sequence). With V trimmed by 7 bases and J by 0 bases, 6 bases remained unmatched. The CDR3 protein is CASKGQDPSNQPQHF. Written as DNA, the CDR3 is TGTGCCAGTAAAGGACAGGACCCTAGCAATCAGCCCCAGCATTTT.

The gene calls are TRBV3-1 (or the pseudogene TRBV3-2) and TRBJ2-5; D remains unclear. Trimming took 0 bases from V and 4 from J, leaving 12 bases between them. Germline V gene lookup returns CDR1 LGHDT and CDR2 YNNKEL (reference sequence). The CDR3 is 15 amino acids. CDR3 nucleotide sequence: TGTGCCAGCAGCCAAGATCCCCACCCGTCAGAGACCCAGTACTTC. Protein: CASSQDPHPSETQYF.

The chain has TRBV7-2 and TRBJ1-3; D perhaps matches TRBD1 (5 bases). Trimming took off 4 bases at V and 0 bases at J, with 16 bases between the two ends. The germline V gene encodes CDR1 SGHTA and CDR2 FQGNSA. This CDR3 contains 17 residues. CDR3 in amino acids: CASSSLPGRLSGNTIYF. The CDR3 coding sequence is TGTGCCAGCAGCTCATTGCCGGGACGTCTCTCTGGAAACACCATATATTTT.

The chain has TRBV6-2 or TRBV6-3 and TRBJ2-1, with TRBD2 identical over 9 bases. This CDR3 comprises 14 residues. Germline V gene data show CDR1 as MNHEY and CDR2 as SVGEGT. V shed 6 bases and J 4 bases; nucleotides not matched to a gene: 4. The CDR3 bases are TGTGCCAGCAGCAGGACTAGCGCATACAATGAGCAGTTCTTC. Protein product: CASSRTSAYNEQFF.

J is TRBJ1-5 and V is TRBV28; a possible D gene is TRBD1 (6 bases). The V gene lost 1 base and the J gene lost 4 bases, with 8 bases spanning the gap. CDR1 is MDHEN, CDR2 SYDVKM, per germline. The CDR3 is made up of 14 amino acids. CDR3 sequence reads: CASSLSDRNQPQHF. CDR3 in DNA: TGTGCCAGCAGTTTATCGGACAGAAATCAGCCCCAGCATTTT.

The chain links TRBV3-1 (or the pseudogene TRBV3-2) to TRBJ1-5; the match to TRBD1 covers 7 bases. This CDR3 has 15 amino acids. The germline CDR1 and CDR2 sequences are LGHDT and YNNKEL (reference sequence). The J segment lost 4 bases and the V segment lost 3 bases, leaving 6 bases of the junction unmatched. The CDR3 bases are TGTGCCAGCAGCCAGTGGACAGGCGATAATCAGCCCCAGCATTTT. This sequence encodes CASSQWTGDNQPQHF.